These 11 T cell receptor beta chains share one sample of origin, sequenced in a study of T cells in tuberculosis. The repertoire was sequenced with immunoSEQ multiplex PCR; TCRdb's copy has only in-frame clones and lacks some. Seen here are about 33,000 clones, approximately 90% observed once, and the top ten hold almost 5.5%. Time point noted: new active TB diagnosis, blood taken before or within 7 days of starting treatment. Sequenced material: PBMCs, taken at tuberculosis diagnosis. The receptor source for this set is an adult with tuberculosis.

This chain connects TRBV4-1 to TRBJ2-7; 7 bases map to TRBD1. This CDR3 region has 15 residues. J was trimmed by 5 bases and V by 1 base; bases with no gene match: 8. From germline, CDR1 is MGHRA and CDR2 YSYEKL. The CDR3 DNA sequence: TGCGCCAGCAGCCAAGTAGGAAGGGGGCAACACGAGCAGTACTTC. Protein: CASSQVGRGQHEQYF.

This CDR3 is CASSPGGTQYF. The CDR3 coding sequence is TGTGCCAGCAGTCCCGGGGGTACGCAGTATTTT. The gene calls are TRBV6-5 and TRBJ2-3, with a tentative D call TRBD2 (6 bases). CDR1 and CDR2 (germline): MNHEY, SVGAGI. V lost 5 bases to trimming and J lost 8 bases, with 8 bases between them. This CDR3 has 11 residues.

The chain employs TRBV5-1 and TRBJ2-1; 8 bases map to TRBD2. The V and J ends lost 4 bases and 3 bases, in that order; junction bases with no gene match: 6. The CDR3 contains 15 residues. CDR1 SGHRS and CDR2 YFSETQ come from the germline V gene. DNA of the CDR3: TGCGCCAGCAGCGCTACTAGCGGATACTACAATGAGCAGTTCTTC. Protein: CASSATSGYYNEQFF.

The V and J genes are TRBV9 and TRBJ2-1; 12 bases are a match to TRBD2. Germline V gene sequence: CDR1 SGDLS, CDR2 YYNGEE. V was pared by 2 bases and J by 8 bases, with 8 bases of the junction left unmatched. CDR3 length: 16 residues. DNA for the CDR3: TGTGCCAGCAGCGTCCCGACTAGCGGGAGATTAGATGAGCAGTTCTTC. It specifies CASSVPTSGRLDEQFF.

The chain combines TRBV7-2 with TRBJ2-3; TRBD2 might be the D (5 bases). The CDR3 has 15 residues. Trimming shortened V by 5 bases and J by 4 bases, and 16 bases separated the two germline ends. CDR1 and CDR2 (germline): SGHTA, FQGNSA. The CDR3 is CASSGRGSGADTQYF. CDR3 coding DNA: TGTGCCAGCAGCGGGAGAGGCTCCGGGGCAGATACGCAGTATTTT.

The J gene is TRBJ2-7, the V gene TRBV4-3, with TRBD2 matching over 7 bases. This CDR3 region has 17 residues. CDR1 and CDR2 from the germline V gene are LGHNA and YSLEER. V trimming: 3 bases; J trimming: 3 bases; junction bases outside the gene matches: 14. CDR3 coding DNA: TGCGCCAGCAGCCAGGTCGGTGGAGGGAGGGCTATCTACGAGCAGTACTTC. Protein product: CASSQVGGGRAIYEQYF.

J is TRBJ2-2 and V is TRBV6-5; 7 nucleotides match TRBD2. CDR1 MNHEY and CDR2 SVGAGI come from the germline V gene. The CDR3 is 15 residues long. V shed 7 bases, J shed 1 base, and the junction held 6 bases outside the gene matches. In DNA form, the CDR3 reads TGTGCCAGCAAACTGGGGAGGGGGAACACCGGGGAGCTGTTTTTT. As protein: CASKLGRGNTGELFF.

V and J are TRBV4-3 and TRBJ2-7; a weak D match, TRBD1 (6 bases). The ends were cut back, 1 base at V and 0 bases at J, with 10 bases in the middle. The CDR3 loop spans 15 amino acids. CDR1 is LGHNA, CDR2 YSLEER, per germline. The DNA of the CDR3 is TGCGCCAGCAGCCAAGGCCGGGACATCTCCTACGAGCAGTACTTC. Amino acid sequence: CASSQGRDISYEQYF.

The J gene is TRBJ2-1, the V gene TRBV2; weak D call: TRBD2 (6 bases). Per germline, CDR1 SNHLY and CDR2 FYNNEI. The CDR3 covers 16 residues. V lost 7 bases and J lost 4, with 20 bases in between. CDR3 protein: CASMRGSGAPYNEQFF. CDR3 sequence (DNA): TGTGCCAGCATGAGGGGTAGCGGAGCCCCTTACAATGAGCAGTTCTTC.

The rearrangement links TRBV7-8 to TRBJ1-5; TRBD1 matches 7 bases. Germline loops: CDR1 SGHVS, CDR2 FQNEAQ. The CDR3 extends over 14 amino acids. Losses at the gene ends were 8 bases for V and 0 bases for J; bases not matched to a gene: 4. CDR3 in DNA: TGTGCCAGCGGGGACAGCTATAGCAATCAGCCCCAGCATTTT. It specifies CASGDSYSNQPQHF.

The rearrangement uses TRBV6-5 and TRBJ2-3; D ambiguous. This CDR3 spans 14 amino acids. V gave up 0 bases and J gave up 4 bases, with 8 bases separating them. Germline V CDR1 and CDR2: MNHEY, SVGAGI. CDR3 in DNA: TGTGCCAGCAGTTACTCGGGCTTCGCAGATACGCAGTATTTT. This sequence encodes CASSYSGFADTQYF.